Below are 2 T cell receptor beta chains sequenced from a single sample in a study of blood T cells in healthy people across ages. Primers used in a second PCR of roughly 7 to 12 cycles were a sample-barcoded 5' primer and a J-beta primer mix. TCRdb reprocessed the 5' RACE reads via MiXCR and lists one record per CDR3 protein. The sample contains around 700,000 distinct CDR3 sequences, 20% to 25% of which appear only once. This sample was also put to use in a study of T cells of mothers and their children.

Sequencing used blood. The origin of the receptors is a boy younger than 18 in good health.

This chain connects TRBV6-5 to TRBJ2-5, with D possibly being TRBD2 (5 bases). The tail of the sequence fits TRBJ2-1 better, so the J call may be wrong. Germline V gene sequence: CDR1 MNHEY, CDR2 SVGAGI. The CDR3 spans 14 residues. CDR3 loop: CASSPRTGFNEQFF. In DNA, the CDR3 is TGTGCCAGCAGCCCCAGGACTGGATTTAATGAGCAGTTCTTC.

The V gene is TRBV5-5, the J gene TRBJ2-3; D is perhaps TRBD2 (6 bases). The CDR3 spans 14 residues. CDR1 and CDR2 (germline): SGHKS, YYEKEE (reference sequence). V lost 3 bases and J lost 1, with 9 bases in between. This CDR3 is CASSWGERTDTQYF. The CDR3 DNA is TGTGCCAGCAGCTGGGGGGAACGCACAGATACGCAGTATTTT.